This TCR beta chain was profiled in a study of blood T cell repertoires in COVID-19. Study-level information: COVID-19 samples, acute and convalescent, were from the United States, Italy and Spain. In each case, the material was cDNA or gDNA derived from T cells, B-cell-depleted T cells, or PBMCs.

Authors' data handling: Counts of nucleated cells, estimated from reference gene primer amplification, were obtained. Here immunoSEQ multiplex PCR was the method, and the copy in TCRdb shows in-frame clones only, minus some. V and J calls and clone size come straight from that table; D and trimming were deduced from the DNA. In the table there are 150,000 to 200,000 clones, 90% of which are singletons. CDR1 is MGHRA and CDR2 is YSYEKL in the germline V gene. This CDR3 contains 17 residues. Trimming pared 0 bases from V and 0 bases from J, leaving 12 bases between. This clonotype was sampled from a man between 60 and 70 years old with active or convalescent COVID-19. J is TRBJ1-5 and V is TRBV4-1; perhaps TRBD1 as D (6 bases). Sequencing input: peripheral blood. The DNA of the CDR3 is TGCGCCAGCAGCCAAGACCCCGGACAGCTTAGCAATCAGCCCCAGCATTTT. Its protein product is CASSQDPGQLSNQPQHF.